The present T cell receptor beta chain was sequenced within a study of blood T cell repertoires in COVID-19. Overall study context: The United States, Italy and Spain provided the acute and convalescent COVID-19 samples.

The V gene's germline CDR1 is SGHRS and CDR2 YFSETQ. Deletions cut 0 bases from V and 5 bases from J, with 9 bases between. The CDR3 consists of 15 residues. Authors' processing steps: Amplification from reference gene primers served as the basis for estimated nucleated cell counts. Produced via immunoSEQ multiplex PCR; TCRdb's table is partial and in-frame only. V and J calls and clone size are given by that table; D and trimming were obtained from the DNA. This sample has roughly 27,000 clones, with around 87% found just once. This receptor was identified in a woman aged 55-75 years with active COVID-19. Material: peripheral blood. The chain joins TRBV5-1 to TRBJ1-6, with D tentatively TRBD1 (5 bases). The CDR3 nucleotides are TGCGCCAGCAGCTTGGATGGGGCCAATAATTCACCCCTCCACTTT. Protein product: CASSLDGANNSPLHF.